The next 30 T cell receptor beta chains were all read from a single sample in a study of blood T cell repertoires in COVID-19 (dated by TCRdb to about 2020). The library was obtained by the immunoSEQ multiplex PCR assay. As stored in TCRdb, this immuneACCESS dataset retains in-frame rearrangements with V and J assigned. A fraction of the clones does not appear; measured against another copy, unresolved V genes explain less than half of the discrepancy, and the remainder lacks a known reason. For this sample the table gives roughly 140,000 clones, of which 75% to 85% were detected only once. The biggest ten clones account for 10% of the sample. The sequenced material came from peripheral blood. The receptor set was obtained from a man aged 60 to 69 with active or convalescent COVID-19.

The V call is TRBV4-3, the J call TRBJ1-2, with D maybe TRBD1 (6 bases). V shed 1 base and J shed 4 bases, with 22 bases lying between them. Looked up from germline, CDR1 is LGHNA and CDR2 is YSLEER. This CDR3 region has 18 residues. This chain's CDR3 is CASSQGVVSTGFTYGYTF. Written as DNA, the CDR3 is TGCGCCAGCAGCCAAGGGGTTGTGTCGACAGGATTTACCTATGGCTACACCTTC.

The chain employs TRBV5-1 and TRBJ1-1, with D possibly matching TRBD1 (5 bases). Per the germline V gene, CDR1 is SGHRS and CDR2 is YFSETQ. V was cut by 4 bases and J by 1 base, with 14 bases left in between. The CDR3 totals 15 residues. The CDR3 nucleotides read TGCGCCAGCAGCAACCGCGGGACGGCGAACACTGAAGCTTTCTTT. Its translation: CASSNRGTANTEAFF.

The chain couples TRBV5-6 to TRBJ1-2; 7 bases fit TRBD1. CDR1 and CDR2 from the germline V gene are SGHDT and YYEEEE. The junction had 10 bases not matched to a gene; V was cut back by 4 bases and J by 4 bases. The CDR3 sequence is 15 residues long. The CDR3 protein is CASSLIGTAFYGYTF. The CDR3 nucleotides read TGTGCCAGCAGCCTCATAGGGACAGCCTTCTATGGCTACACCTTC.

The genes are TRBV19 and TRBJ1-1; a possible D gene is TRBD1 (6 bases). Germline V gene data show CDR1 as LNHDA and CDR2 as SQIVND (reference sequence). This CDR3 has 18 residues. Trimming took off 1 base at V and 0 bases at J, with 18 bases between the two ends. CDR3 in amino acids: CASSIGPGARSMNTEAFF. The CDR3 nucleotides read TGTGCCAGTAGTATAGGTCCAGGGGCCAGAAGTATGAACACTGAAGCTTTCTTT.

This rearrangement joins TRBV21-1 to TRBJ1-2. TRBV21-1 is listed as a pseudogene. The CDR3 is made up of 16 amino acids. In DNA form, the CDR3 reads TGTGCCAGCAGTCCCCCGGGACTCCCTACGACCTATGGCTACACCTTC. Its protein is CASSPPGLPTTYGYTF.

The CDR3 DNA is TGCAGTGCTAGACGGGACACTGAAGCTTTCTTT. It specifies CSARRDTEAFF. The genes are TRBV20-1 and TRBJ1-1; D not resolved. The CDR3 has 11 residues. Germline CDR1 reads DFQATT; CDR2 reads SNEGSKA (reference sequence). Trimming removed 2 bases at V and 3 bases at J, with 4 bases between.

The V and J genes are TRBV10-3 and TRBJ1-2; D is possibly TRBD1 (5 bases). The V gene's germline CDR1 is ENHRY and CDR2 SYGVKD. Trimming left V 6 bases short and J 5 bases short, with 10 bases between. The CDR3 is made up of 12 amino acids. CDR3 in DNA: TGTGCCATCAGACAGGATGGGTATGGCTACACCTTC. Translating gives CAIRQDGYGYTF.

This chain connects TRBV5-6 to TRBJ2-1; 10 positions match TRBD2. The CDR3 runs to 16 residues. Germline CDR1 and CDR2: SGHDT and YYEEEE. Trimming cost V 2 bases and J 6 bases; bases outside gene matches: 8. CDR3 amino acids: CASSFTSGVRGNEQFF. The CDR3 DNA sequence: TGTGCCAGCAGCTTTACTAGCGGGGTCAGGGGCAATGAGCAGTTCTTC.

The V gene is TRBV5-4, the J gene TRBJ2-3, with D maybe TRBD1 (6 bases). This CDR3 has 15 residues. CDR1 is SGHNT, CDR2 YYREEE, per germline (reference sequence). Trimming stripped 3 bases from V and 9 bases from J, with 20 bases between. CDR3: CASSSNRDTGITQYF. DNA for the CDR3: TGTGCCAGCAGCTCAAACCGGGACACTGGTATCACGCAGTATTTT.

The J gene is TRBJ1-2, the V gene TRBV11-2, with 9 bases matching TRBD1. CDR1 and CDR2 (germline): SGHAT, FQNNGV. This CDR3 has 16 amino acids. Trimming took 7 bases from V and 7 from J; bases not matched to a gene: 16. CDR3 loop: CASISGGPTGGTGYTF. The CDR3 DNA reads TGTGCCAGCATATCCGGGGGACCGACAGGGGGGACTGGCTACACCTTC.

About this clone: Other DNA variants within this sample encode the same CDR3. J is TRBJ1-6 and V is TRBV11-3; D perhaps matches TRBD1 (6 bases). Germline CDR1 is SGHNT and CDR2 is YENEEA. The length of the CDR3 is 14 residues. The germline V and J ends were trimmed by 1 base and 7 bases, with 8 bases remaining between them. The CDR3 DNA sequence: TGTGCCAGCAGCTTAGTACAGGGAAATTCACCCCTCCACTTT. Its translation: CASSLVQGNSPLHF.

This chain connects TRBV6-2 or TRBV6-3 to TRBJ2-7; 7 nucleotides agree with TRBD1. CDR1 is MNHEY and CDR2 is SVGEGT in the germline V gene. CDR3 length: 14 residues. The trim removed 0 bases at V and 3 bases at J, leaving 2 bases unmatched. The CDR3 DNA is TGTGCCAGCAGTTACTCGAGGGGGCTCTACGAGCAGTACTTC. Translating gives CASSYSRGLYEQYF.

The rearrangement joins TRBV4-1 to TRBJ1-2, with TRBD1 matching over 10 bases. Looked up from germline, CDR1 is MGHRA and CDR2 is YSYEKL. The length of the CDR3 is 15 residues. The V and J ends lost 1 base and 3 bases, in that order; junction bases with no gene match: 2. The CDR3 here is CASSQGQGADYGYTF. CDR3 coding DNA: TGCGCCAGCAGCCAAGGACAGGGGGCTGACTATGGCTACACCTTC.

CDR3 protein: CASSLGRGTGNTIYF. For the CDR3, the DNA is TGTGCCAGCAGCTTAGGTCGGGGGACTGGAAACACCATATATTTT. This chain joins TRBV11-2 and TRBJ1-3; D is possibly TRBD1 (5 bases). The CDR3 is 15 amino acids. Germline V gives CDR1 SGHAT, CDR2 FQNNGV. Between the trimmed V and J ends, which lost 1 base and 2 bases, there was a span of 9 bases.

This chain connects TRBV24-1 to TRBJ2-1; D gene unclear. The V end lost 0 bases, the J end lost 1 base, and 9 bases lay between the germline ends. The CDR3 is 16 amino acids. Germline CDR1 is KGHDR and CDR2 is SFDVKD. The CDR3 here is CATSDLRSTSYNEQFF. The CDR3, as DNA: TGTGCCACCAGTGATTTGCGTAGCACTTCCTACAATGAGCAGTTCTTC.

The chain recombines TRBV7-8 with TRBJ1-2; D uncertain. Per germline, CDR1 SGHVS and CDR2 FQNEAQ. The CDR3 consists of 15 residues. V was pared by 2 bases and J by 0 bases, with 10 bases between. Here the CDR3 reads CASSLLANSNYGYTF. The CDR3 coding sequence is TGTGCCAGCAGCTTATTGGCAAATTCTAACTATGGCTACACCTTC.

J is TRBJ1-4 and V is TRBV4-2, with 12 bases identical to TRBD1. Per the germline V gene, CDR1 is LGHNA and CDR2 is YNFKEQ. The CDR3 sequence is 16 residues long. The trim removed 6 bases at V and 3 bases at J, leaving 5 bases unmatched. DNA for the CDR3: TGTGCCAGCAGAACCGGGACAGGGGGCTCTAATGAAAAACTGTTTTTT. It encodes CASRTGTGGSNEKLFF.

This clone has only one observation. J is TRBJ1-1 and V is TRBV2, with 11 bases fitting TRBD1. The junction had 3 bases not matched to a gene; V was cut back by 7 bases and J by 5 bases. The CDR3 consists of 13 residues. Germline V gives CDR1 SNHLY, CDR2 FYNNEI. The CDR3 region has the DNA TGTGCCAGCACGGGACAGGGGGATACTGAAGCTTTCTTT. This encodes CASTGQGDTEAFF.

V usage is TRBV27 and J usage is TRBJ2-7, with 8 nucleotides matching TRBD1. Per germline, CDR1 MNHEY and CDR2 SMNVEV (reference sequence). With 5 bases clipped from V and 6 bases from J, the junction kept 9 bases outside the gene matches. The CDR3 totals 14 residues. The CDR3, as DNA: TGTGCCAGCAGTCGGACAGGGACATCCGTCGAGCAGTACTTC. It specifies CASSRTGTSVEQYF.

By proportion, this clone is medium-sized. This chain connects TRBV19 to TRBJ2-1; TRBD2 might be the D (6 bases). The CDR3 sequence is 15 residues long. V was shortened by 3 bases and J by 2 bases, with 11 bases between the two germline ends. The germline V gene has CDR1 LNHDA and CDR2 SQIVND (reference sequence). The CDR3 sequence is CASSITAGPYNEQFF. CDR3 DNA: TGTGCCAGTAGTATCACGGCGGGACCCTACAATGAGCAGTTCTTC.

The genes are TRBV6-5 and TRBJ1-6, with no clear D. V lost 5 bases and J lost 7, with 6 bases in between. This CDR3 comprises 12 residues. Germline loops: CDR1 MNHEY, CDR2 SVGAGI. This CDR3 is CASSRQNSPLHF. DNA of the CDR3: TGTGCCAGCAGTCGTCAGAATTCACCCCTCCACTTT.

The V gene is TRBV5-6, the J gene TRBJ1-1; TRBD1 might be the D (6 bases). V was cut by 4 bases and J by 7 bases, with 14 bases left in between. From germline, CDR1 is SGHDT and CDR2 YYEEEE. CDR3 length equals 13 residues. CDR3 sequence reads: CASSKDSRGEAFF. The DNA of the CDR3 is TGTGCCAGCAGCAAGGACAGTCGGGGTGAAGCTTTCTTT.

The gene calls are TRBV5-1 and TRBJ1-2; 7 nucleotides line up with TRBD1. Germline V lookup: CDR1 SGHRS, CDR2 YFSETQ. With 0 bases clipped from V and 4 bases from J, the junction kept 9 bases outside the gene matches. There are 16 residues in the CDR3. The chain's CDR3 is CASSLGMTGLAYGYTF. The CDR3, as DNA: TGCGCCAGCAGCTTGGGGATGACAGGGCTTGCCTATGGCTACACCTTC.

This clone was found once. The rearrangement links TRBV3-1 (or the pseudogene TRBV3-2) to TRBJ2-1, with TRBD2 matching 9 bases. From germline, CDR1 is LGHDT and CDR2 YNNKEL (reference sequence). The CDR3 runs 17 residues. V lost 7 bases and J lost 6; bases outside the gene matches: 16. The CDR3 region is CASTISPGTSNSNEQFF. CDR3 nucleotides: TGTGCCAGCACCATATCCCCCGGGACTAGCAACTCCAATGAGCAGTTCTTC.

The rearrangement uses TRBV5-8 and TRBJ2-1, with 10 positions matching TRBD2. This CDR3 contains 15 residues. The V segment lost 2 bases and the J segment 3 bases; nucleotides outside the gene matches: 2. Looked up from germline, CDR1 is SGHTS and CDR2 is YDEGEE. CDR3 DNA: TGTGCCAGCAGCTTTGGGACTAGCGTCTACAATGAGCAGTTCTTC. Translated, it gives CASSFGTSVYNEQFF. Variable domain in full (rest from reference TRBV5-8 and TRBJ2-1): EAGVTQSPTHLIKTRGQQATLRCSPISGHTSVYWYQQALGLGLQFLLWYDEGEERNRGNFPPRFSGRQFPNYSSELNVNALELEDSALYLCASSFGTSVYNEQFFGPGTRLTVL.

The rearrangement links TRBV6-5 to TRBJ1-2, with D maybe TRBD1 (5 bases). CDR1 MNHEY and CDR2 SVGAGI come from the germline V gene. Between the trimmed V and J ends, which lost 5 bases and 4 bases, there was a span of 8 bases. The CDR3 runs 12 residues. The DNA of the CDR3 is TGTGCCAGCAGTCGGGGGATCTATGGCTACACCTTC. Its protein is CASSRGIYGYTF.

This clone was counted a single time. The CDR3: CASSWQLRSGGSYEQYF. In nucleotides, the CDR3 is TGTGCCAGCAGCTGGCAACTGAGGTCGGGGGGGTCCTACGAGCAGTACTTC. The J gene is TRBJ2-7, the V gene TRBV7-9; 8 bases align to TRBD2. Germline lookup yields CDR1 SEHNR and CDR2 FQNEAQ (reference sequence). This CDR3 region has 17 residues. With 4 bases clipped from V and 1 base from J, the junction kept 12 bases outside the gene matches.

The chain carries TRBV18 and TRBJ2-2, with a possible D match to TRBD2 (5 bases). V was trimmed by 1 base and J by 4 bases, leaving 10 bases between them. The CDR3 has 15 amino acids. Germline loops: CDR1 KGHSH, CDR2 LQKENI. As DNA, the CDR3 is TGTGCCAGCTCACCACAGAAAGGGAGCACCGGGGAGCTGTTTTTT. Amino acids: CASSPQKGSTGELFF.

This clone was seen more than once but under ten times. The V gene is TRBV6-1, the J gene TRBJ1-3; D is perhaps TRBD1 (6 bases). The CDR3 extends over 16 amino acids. Germline values: CDR1 MNHNS, CDR2 SASEGT. The V end was cut by 0 bases, the J end by 2 bases, with 11 bases between. DNA of the CDR3: TGTGCCAGCAGTGAAGCCCGGGACATGACTGGAAACACCATATATTTT. Translation gives CASSEARDMTGNTIYF.

This chain connects TRBV4-3 to TRBJ1-2; TRBD1 aligns across 7 bases. The germline V gene has CDR1 LGHNA and CDR2 YSLEER. Losses at the gene ends were 3 bases for V and 2 bases for J; bases not matched to a gene: 6. The CDR3 contains 15 residues. In nucleotides, the CDR3 is TGCGCCAGCAGCCAGCCGGGACAGCGAAACTATGGCTACACCTTC. This codes for CASSQPGQRNYGYTF.